This TCR beta chain was identified during a study of spatial heterogeneity in lung cancer. Study-level information: Detection consistently captured more beta-chain sequences than alpha-chain sequences.

Time point denoted: sample taken at primary tumor resection. Findings of the study overall: Tumors with more nonsynonymous mutations had more expanded intratumoral alpha and beta TCRs. Ubiquitous and regional nonsynonymous mutation counts were tracked by ubiquitous and regional expanded TCR counts, respectively.

This CDR3 comprises 17 residues. Trimming removed 3 bases at V and 0 bases at J, with 13 bases between. Germline CDR1 reads SGDLS; CDR2 reads YYNGEE. TCRdb called the 5' RACE reads again in MiXCR, with one record for every CDR3 protein. The data contain a few thousand distinct CDR3 sequences, 6.5% to 9.5% of them singletons. This clonotype showed up many times. Its antigen remains unknown. The TCR originated in a male donor with early-stage non-small cell lung cancer. The genes are TRBV9 and TRBJ2-6; D possibly corresponds to TRBD1 (7 bases). The sequencing used lung tumor tissue, collected at surgery. CDR3 in amino acids: CASSGGTAVSGANVLTF. In nucleotides, the CDR3 is TGTGCCAGCAGCGGCGGGACAGCAGTCTCTGGGGCCAACGTCCTGACTTTC.